This TCR beta chain was sequenced for a study of cytomegalovirus exposure and HLA in healthy donors. Points from the study as a whole: According to a later analysis, most TCR beta chains associated with CMV appeared HLA-restricted. Trimming of TCR beta V- and J-genes showed a link, identified in a later analysis, to a missense DCLRE1C variant.

The V gene end was trimmed by 5 bases and the J gene end by 1 base; junction bases not matched to a gene: 6. The V gene's germline CDR1 is PRHDT and CDR2 FYEKMQ (reference sequence). This CDR3 has 16 residues. PCR employed 60 Vbeta and 13 Jbeta primers. Clones were read by immunoSEQ multiplex PCR, and TCRdb kept only the in-frame ones, dropping some. Here the sample table reports roughly 50,000 clones. With regard to this clone: What it binds is unknown.

The specimen was PBMCs. The receptor was isolated from a man in his forties in good health and CMV-seropositive. The chain recombines TRBV13 with TRBJ2-5; 11 bases align to TRBD2. The CDR3 region has the DNA TGTGCCAGCAGCCCTACACTAGCGGGAGTCCAAGAGACCCAGTACTTC. As protein: CASSPTLAGVQETQYF.